This record concerns one TCR beta chain sequence. This specimen comes from a study of response to subunit inactivated influenza vaccine. MiXCR, run by TCRdb on the RT-PCR reads, gives a single entry per CDR3 protein. The sample contains 150,000 to 200,000 distinct CDR3 sequences, about an eighth of which appear only once. The same specimen was also included in a second study, on T cells expressing NK-cell markers. That source adds: A 5'RACE template switching approach incorporating UMIs was used to make TCR beta cDNA.

This sequence originates from a man aged 45 to 65 who received an inactivated influenza vaccine. This specimen was CD8+ T cells sorted from PBMCs, taken roughly 13 days after vaccination.

CDR3 DNA: TGCAGTGCTAGGACTCCAACTCTCACAGATACGCAGTATTTT. It specifies CSARTPTLTDTQYF. The rearrangement uses TRBV20-1 and TRBJ2-3; no firm D call. CDR1 is DFQATT and CDR2 is SNEGSKA in the germline V gene (reference sequence). The CDR3 spans 14 residues. The V and J ends lost 3 bases and 2 bases respectively, with 12 bases between them.